This section outlines one T cell receptor beta chain sequence together with its context. Antigen specificity is unknown. This CDR3 is 13 amino acids long. Trimming at V came to 5 bases and at J to 6 bases, leaving 3 bases not matched to a gene. Per germline, CDR1 SQVTM and CDR2 ANQGSEA. CD45RO-negative, CCR7-positively selected cells formed the naive CD8 fraction, excluding terminally differentiated effector memory CD45RA+ cells. These data belong to a study of shared clonotypes between healthy human individuals. Overall study findings and caveats: Unshared clonotypes carried lower generation probabilities than those common to all four donors. Incompleteness in sorted-subset sequencing, despite large depth, was shown by rarefaction.

The study ran the assay at deep level. The protocol was immunoSEQ multiplex PCR, while the TCRdb copy is restricted to in-frame clones and leaves out a portion. Of about 2.1 million clones listed, 80% to 95% are singletons. The sequence was collected from a young man in good health. Some clones in this sample may be carry-over from other donors' samples. Sequencing input: naive CD8+ T cells from PBMCs. The chain carries TRBV29-1 and TRBJ2-4, with 11 nucleotides matching TRBD2. The chain's CDR3 is CSVQGTSGNIQYF. In nucleotides, the CDR3 is TGCAGCGTTCAAGGGACTAGCGGAAACATTCAGTACTTC.